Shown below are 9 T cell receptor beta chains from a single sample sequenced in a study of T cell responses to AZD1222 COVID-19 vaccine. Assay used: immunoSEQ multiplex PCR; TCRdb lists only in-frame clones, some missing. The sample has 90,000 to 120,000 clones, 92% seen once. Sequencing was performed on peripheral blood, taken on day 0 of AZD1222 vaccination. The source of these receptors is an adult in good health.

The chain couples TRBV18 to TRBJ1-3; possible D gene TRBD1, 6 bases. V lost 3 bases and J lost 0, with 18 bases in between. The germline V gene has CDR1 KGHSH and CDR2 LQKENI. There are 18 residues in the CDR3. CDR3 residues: CASSPQQAGGFSGNTIYF. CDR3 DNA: TGTGCCAGCTCACCCCAACAGGCGGGGGGCTTCTCTGGAAACACCATATATTTT.

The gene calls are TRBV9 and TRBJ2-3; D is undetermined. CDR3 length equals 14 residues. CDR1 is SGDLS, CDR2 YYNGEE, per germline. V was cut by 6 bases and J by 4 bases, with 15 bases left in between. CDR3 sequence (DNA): TGTGCCAGCACGGCAGGCTTACGACCAGATACGCAGTATTTT. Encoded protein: CASTAGLRPDTQYF.

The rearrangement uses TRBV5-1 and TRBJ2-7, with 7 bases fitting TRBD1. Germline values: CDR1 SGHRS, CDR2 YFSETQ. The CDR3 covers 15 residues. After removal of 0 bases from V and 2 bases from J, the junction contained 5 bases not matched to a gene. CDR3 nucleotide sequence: TGCGCCAGCAGCTTGGGGGGTACAGGGGCCTACGAGCAGTACTTC. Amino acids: CASSLGGTGAYEQYF.

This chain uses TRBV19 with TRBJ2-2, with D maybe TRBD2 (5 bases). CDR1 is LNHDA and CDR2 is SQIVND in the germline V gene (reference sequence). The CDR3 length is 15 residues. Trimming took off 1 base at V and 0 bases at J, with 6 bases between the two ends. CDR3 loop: CASSIGGTNTGELFF. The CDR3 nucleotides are TGTGCCAGTAGTATAGGAGGGACGAACACCGGGGAGCTGTTTTTT.

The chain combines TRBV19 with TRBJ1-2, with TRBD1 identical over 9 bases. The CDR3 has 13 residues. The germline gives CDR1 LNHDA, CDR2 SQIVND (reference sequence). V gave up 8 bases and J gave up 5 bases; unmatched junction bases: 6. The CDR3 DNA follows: TGTGCCAGTGGACAGGGGAGGAATTATGGCTACACCTTC. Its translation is CASGQGRNYGYTF.

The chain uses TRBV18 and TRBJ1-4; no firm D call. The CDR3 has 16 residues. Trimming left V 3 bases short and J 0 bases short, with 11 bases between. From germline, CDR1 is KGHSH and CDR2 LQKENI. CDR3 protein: CASSPRAVTTNEKLFF. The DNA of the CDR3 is TGTGCCAGCTCACCGAGAGCAGTTACAACTAATGAAAAACTGTTTTTT.

CDR3 bases: TGTGCCAGCAGCTCCGACAGGCTAGGGCAGTACTTC. It encodes CASSSDRLGQYF. The genes are TRBV12-3 or TRBV12-4 and TRBJ2-7, with D tentatively TRBD1 (6 bases). The V end was cut by 6 bases, the J end by 9 bases, with 15 bases between. This CDR3 contains 12 residues.

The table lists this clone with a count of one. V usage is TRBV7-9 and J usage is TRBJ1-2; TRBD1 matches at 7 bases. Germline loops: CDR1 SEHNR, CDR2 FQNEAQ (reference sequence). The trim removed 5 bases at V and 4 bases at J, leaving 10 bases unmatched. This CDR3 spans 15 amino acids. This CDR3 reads CASSQQTGRPYGYTF. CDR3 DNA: TGTGCCAGCAGCCAACAGACAGGGCGGCCCTATGGCTACACCTTC.

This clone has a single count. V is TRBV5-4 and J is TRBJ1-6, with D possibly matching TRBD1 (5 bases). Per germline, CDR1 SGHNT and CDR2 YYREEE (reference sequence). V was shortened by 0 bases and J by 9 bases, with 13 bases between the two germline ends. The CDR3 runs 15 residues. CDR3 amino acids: CASSLERQGLSPLHF. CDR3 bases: TGTGCCAGCAGCTTGGAGCGTCAGGGACTTTCACCCCTCCACTTT.